The sequence of this T cell receptor (beta chain) was determined in a study of beta chain features in type 1 diabetes. Expressed TCRB transcripts got sequenced, as all isolated RNA was reverse transcribed. Data came from immunoSEQ multiplex PCR; TCRdb stores just in-frame clones and leaves some out. The sample holds around 170,000 clones, roughly 9% seen once. General study findings and limits: Diminished insertions and augmented deletions at VDJ junctions characterized type 1 diabetes patients. Type 1 diabetes patients had moderately but significantly shorter TCRB CDR3s in all four CD4+ subsets.

This CDR3 is built from 14 residues. Trimming took 6 bases from V and 9 from J, leaving 18 bases between them. CDR1 ENHRY and CDR2 SYGVKD come from the germline V gene. Points on this clone: What it recognizes is unknown.

Donors underwent one heparinised blood draw, 95 to 150 mL on average. Sorting based on CD45RO/CCR7/CD25/CD127/CD95/CD27 separated CD4+ naive, central memory, regulatory and stem cell-like memory cells. The authors obtained over 95% purity in all sorted populations. The receptor comes from a young woman with type 1 diabetes. What was sequenced was central memory CD4+ T cells from blood. This chain uses TRBV10-3 with TRBJ2-1; a possible D gene is TRBD2 (6 bases). The CDR3 spells CAISIGVEEGEQFF. The CDR3 DNA follows: TGTGCCATCAGCATAGGGGTTGAGGAGGGTGAGCAGTTCTTC.